The 22 T cell receptor beta chains below come from one sample, sequenced in a study of T cell repertoires in ileal Crohn's disease. Profiled with immunoSEQ multiplex PCR; TCRdb holds only in-frame clones, not every one. The sample has about 15,000 clones; roughly 78% are singletons. Sequenced sample: ileal tissue. The origin of the receptors is an adult with Crohn's disease.

This clone was counted only a few times. The chain joins TRBV5-1 to TRBJ2-7; unclear D gene. V lost 1 base to trimming and J lost 2 bases, with 13 bases between them. From germline, CDR1 is SGHRS and CDR2 YFSETQ. The CDR3 runs to 15 residues. The CDR3 DNA is TGCGCCAGCAGCTTGTATGGCAGTAAAGCCTACGAGCAGTACTTC. Its translation is CASSLYGSKAYEQYF.

In regard to this clone: A junction boundary mismatches the germline segment, possibly from a read error. This rearrangement joins TRBV7-2 to TRBJ2-3, with 10 bases matching TRBD2. CDR3 length equals 13 residues. CDR1 SGHTA and CDR2 FQGNSA come from the germline V gene. The CDR3 loop reads CASRPRLAGRSYF. DNA for the CDR3: TGTGCCAGCAGACCTAGACTAGCGGGTAGGAGTTACTTT.

V and J are TRBV14 and TRBJ1-2; 11 positions match TRBD1. J gave up 8 bases and V 3 bases, and 11 bases lay outside the gene matches. CDR3 size: 16 residues. Germline CDR1 SGHDN, CDR2 FVKESK. This CDR3 is CASSHRRGQGALGYTF. The CDR3 DNA sequence: TGTGCCAGCAGCCATCGCCGTGGACAGGGGGCATTGGGCTACACCTTC.

The chain uses TRBV4-2 and TRBJ2-7; 11 bases are a match to TRBD2. J gave up 0 bases and V 2 bases, and 12 bases lay outside the gene matches. Germline loops: CDR1 LGHNA, CDR2 YNFKEQ. This CDR3 has 19 residues. The CDR3 region is CASSQNPGLAAKRSYEQYF. The CDR3 nucleotides read TGTGCCAGCAGCCAAAATCCGGGACTAGCGGCAAAACGCTCCTACGAGCAGTACTTC.

This clone showed up just once. This chain joins TRBV5-4 and TRBJ1-2; possibly TRBD1 for D (6 bases). V lost 4 bases to trimming and J lost 0 bases, with 10 bases between them. The CDR3 is 14 residues long. CDR1 is SGHNT and CDR2 is YYREEE in the germline V gene (reference sequence). In DNA, the CDR3 is TGTGCCAGCAGCCGGACAGTTTCTAACTATGGCTACACCTTC. Translating gives CASSRTVSNYGYTF.

In regard to this clone: This same CDR3 is encoded by further DNA sequences in the sample. This chain uses TRBV7-2 with TRBJ2-2, with no clear D. This CDR3 is 14 amino acids long. Germline V CDR1 and CDR2: SGHTA, FQGNSA. Trimming shortened V by 2 bases and J by 1 base, and 5 bases separated the two germline ends. CDR3: CASSLRQNTGELFF. CDR3 DNA sequence: TGTGCCAGCAGCTTACGACAGAACACCGGGGAGCTGTTTTTT.

This chain uses TRBV6-5 with TRBJ2-3; TRBD1 aligns across 11 bases. Per the germline V gene, CDR1 is MNHEY and CDR2 is SVGAGI. The ends lost 6 bases at V and 4 bases at J; junction bases unmatched: 3. This CDR3 spans 14 amino acids. The DNA of the CDR3 is TGTGCCAGCAGCTGGACAGGGGGCGCAGATACGCAGTATTTT. Translated: CASSWTGGADTQYF.

This chain connects TRBV7-9 to TRBJ2-3; the D gene is possibly TRBD1 (5 bases). CDR3 size: 12 residues. Trimming shortened V by 5 bases and J by 6 bases, and 9 bases separated the two germline ends. Germline assignment: CDR1 SEHNR and CDR2 FQNEAQ (reference sequence). CDR3 sequence (DNA): TGTGCCAGCAGCCCAGGGTTCGATACGCAGTATTTT. Translating gives CASSPGFDTQYF. Using reference TRBV7-9 and TRBJ2-3 for the parts outside the CDR3, the full variable domain is DTGVSQNPRHKITKRGQNVTFRCDPISEHNRLYWYRQTLGQGPEFLTYFQNEAQLEKSRLLSDRFSAERPKGSFSTLEIQRTEQGDSAMYLCASSPGFDTQYFGPGTRLTVL.

The rearrangement links TRBV7-9 to TRBJ2-6; no definite D call. This CDR3 region has 16 residues. The germline V and J ends were trimmed by 1 base and 2 bases, with 9 bases remaining between them. Germline-derived CDR1 and CDR2 are SEHNR and FQNEAQ (reference sequence). The CDR3 spells CASSLGRQTGANVLTF. The CDR3 DNA follows: TGTGCCAGCAGCTTAGGTCGACAAACTGGGGCCAACGTCCTGACTTTC.

The DNA of the CDR3 is TGTGCCAGCAGCAAGACCGGGGTTGGCGTCTACACCTTC. Translated: CASSKTGVGVYTF. This chain links TRBV5-6 with TRBJ1-2; D uncertain. The CDR3 has 13 amino acids. Germline V gene sequence: CDR1 SGHDT, CDR2 YYEEEE. V dropped 4 bases and J dropped 10 bases, with 17 bases sitting between them.

The V gene is TRBV15, the J gene TRBJ2-2; D is possibly TRBD2 (7 bases). This CDR3 is built from 14 residues. Germline V gives CDR1 LNHNV, CDR2 YYDKDF (reference sequence). Trimming took 5 bases from V and 3 from J, leaving 10 bases between them. CDR3 bases: TGTGCCACCAGCCGCGGGGGCGACACCGGGGAGCTGTTTTTT. Translating it yields CATSRGGDTGELFF.

The genes are TRBV18 and TRBJ2-5; 10 bases fit TRBD1. The CDR3 is 13 amino acids. The germline V gene encodes CDR1 KGHSH and CDR2 LQKENI. Trimming took 5 bases from V and 5 from J; bases not matched to a gene: 2. CDR3 in amino acids: CASSLGQGETQYF. The CDR3 DNA reads TGTGCCAGCTCATTGGGACAGGGGGAGACCCAGTACTTC.

As to this clone: Germline and junction disagree at one end, which may indicate a read error. V and J are TRBV30 and TRBJ1-6; 7 nucleotides align to TRBD1. Germline values: CDR1 GTSNPN, CDR2 SVGIG (reference sequence). The CDR3 length is 18 residues. CDR3 residues: CAWSPTPGRTGYNSPLYF. CDR3 bases: TGTGCCTGGAGTCCTACCCCAGGGAGGACAGGTTATAATTCACCCCTCTACTTT.

To note about this clone: In the same sample, other DNA sequences code for this CDR3. V is TRBV18 and J is TRBJ2-7; D perhaps matches TRBD2 (5 bases). Trimming pared 3 bases from V and 5 bases from J, leaving 8 bases between. Germline lookup yields CDR1 KGHSH and CDR2 LQKENI. The CDR3 length is 12 residues. In nucleotides, the CDR3 is TGTGCCAGCTCACCTCTCGGGGACGAGCAGTACTTC. Translation: CASSPLGDEQYF.

The chain links TRBV5-1 to TRBJ2-7, with D perhaps matching TRBD2 (6 bases). V was trimmed by 4 bases and J by 12 bases, leaving 17 bases between them. Germline V gives CDR1 SGHRS, CDR2 YFSETQ. The CDR3 has 12 residues. The CDR3 DNA reads TGCGCCAGCAGCCAAAGAGTGGGGGGTTGGTACTTC. Encoded protein: CASSQRVGGWYF.

The chain employs TRBV5-1 and TRBJ2-5, with 10 bases matching TRBD1. V shed 0 bases, J shed 11 bases, and the junction held 10 bases outside the gene matches. Germline CDR1 and CDR2: SGHRS and YFSETQ. CDR3 length: 15 residues. The CDR3 DNA sequence: TGCGCCAGCAGCTTGGAAGGGACAGGGGCCTCGGGGCAGTACTTC. It specifies CASSLEGTGASGQYF.

The chain joins TRBV10-2 to TRBJ1-1; D is uncertain. The CDR3 is 15 amino acids. Trimming left V 3 bases short and J 10 bases short, with 21 bases between. Looked up from germline, CDR1 is WSHSY and CDR2 is SAAADI. The chain's CDR3 is CASSDPGLEGPGAFF. DNA of the CDR3: TGCGCCAGCAGTGATCCGGGTCTCGAGGGTCCTGGAGCTTTCTTT.

The chain carries TRBV30 and TRBJ2-1, with TRBD2 matching 10 bases. Germline lookup yields CDR1 GTSNPN and CDR2 SVGIG (reference sequence). Germline trimming cut 0 bases from V and 6 bases from J; bases unmatched to any gene: 8. The CDR3 extends over 16 amino acids. The CDR3 region is CAWSVAGRLAGNEQFF. The CDR3 DNA sequence: TGTGCCTGGAGTGTTGCAGGTCGACTAGCGGGCAATGAGCAGTTCTTC. The full variable domain, its missing parts supplied by reference TRBV30 and TRBJ2-1, is SQTIHQWPATLVQPVGSPLSLECTVEGTSNPNLYWYRQAAGRGLQLLFYSVGIGQISSEVPQNLSASRPQDRQFILSSKKLLLSDSGFYLCAWSVAGRLAGNEQFFGPGTRLTVL.

In its sample, this clone was seen a few times. V and J are TRBV2 and TRBJ2-4, with 10 positions matching TRBD2. This CDR3 has 16 residues. Per the germline V gene, CDR1 is SNHLY and CDR2 is FYNNEI. V was pared by 4 bases and J by 0 bases, with 3 bases of the junction left unmatched. CDR3 nucleotides: TGTGCCAGCAGTGTCGTAGCGGGGGGAGCCAAAAACATTCAGTACTTC. The encoded protein is CASSVVAGGAKNIQYF.

The V call is TRBV2, the J call TRBJ1-2; TRBD1 might be the D (5 bases). Germline V lookup: CDR1 SNHLY, CDR2 FYNNEI. Trimming pared 9 bases from V and 3 bases from J, leaving 14 bases between. There are 13 residues in the CDR3. CDR3 nucleotides: TGTGCCAGGGGACTCCGGGCCGACTATGGCTACACCTTC. This encodes CARGLRADYGYTF.

The chain links TRBV11-2 to TRBJ1-1; D is unresolved. CDR1 SGHAT and CDR2 FQNNGV come from the germline V gene. The CDR3 totals 16 residues. V lost 5 bases, J lost 0 bases, and 16 bases lay in between. The CDR3 sequence is CASSRTGGALNTEAFF. As DNA, the CDR3 is TGTGCCAGCAGCCGTACCGGTGGAGCCTTGAACACTGAAGCTTTCTTT.

The J gene is TRBJ2-5, the V gene TRBV5-1, with TRBD1 matching 7 bases. The germline CDR1 and CDR2 sequences are SGHRS and YFSETQ. After removal of 4 bases from V and 5 bases from J, the junction contained 5 bases not matched to a gene. The CDR3 length is 13 residues. The CDR3 loop reads CASSHDRAETQYF. CDR3 in DNA: TGCGCCAGCAGCCACGACAGGGCGGAGACCCAGTACTTC. Variable domain in full (rest from reference TRBV5-1 and TRBJ2-5): KAGVTQTPRYLIKTRGQQVTLSCSPISGHRSVSWYQQTPGQGLQFLFEYFSETQRNKGNFPGRFSGRQFSNSRSEMNVSTLELGDSALYLCASSHDRAETQYFGPGTRLLVL.